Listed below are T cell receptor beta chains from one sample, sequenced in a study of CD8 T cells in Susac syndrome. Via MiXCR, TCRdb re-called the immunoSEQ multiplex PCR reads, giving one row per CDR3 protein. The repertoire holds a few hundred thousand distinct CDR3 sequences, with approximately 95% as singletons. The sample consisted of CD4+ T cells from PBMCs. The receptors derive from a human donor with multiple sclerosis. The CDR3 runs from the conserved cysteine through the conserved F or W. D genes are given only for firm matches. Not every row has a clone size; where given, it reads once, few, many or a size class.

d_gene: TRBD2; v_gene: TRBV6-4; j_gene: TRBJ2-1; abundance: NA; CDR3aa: CASSVGSGGYNEQFF; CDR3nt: TGTGCCAGCAGTGTAGGTAGCGGGGGCTACAATGAGCAGTTCTTC
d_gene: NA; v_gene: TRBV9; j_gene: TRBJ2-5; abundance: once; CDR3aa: CASSVSVKETQYF; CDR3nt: TGTGCCAGCAGCGTTAGCGTAAAAGAGACCCAGTACTTC
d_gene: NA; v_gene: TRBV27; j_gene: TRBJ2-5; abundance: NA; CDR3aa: CASMETQYF; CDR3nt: TGTGCCAGCATGGAGACCCAGTACTTC
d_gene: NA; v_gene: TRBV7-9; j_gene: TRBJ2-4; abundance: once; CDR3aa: CASSLQGNIQYF; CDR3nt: TGTGCCAGCAGTTTGCAGGGAAACATTCAGTACTTC
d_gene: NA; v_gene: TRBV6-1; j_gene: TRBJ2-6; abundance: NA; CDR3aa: CASRGGGAANSLGANVLTF; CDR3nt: TGTGCCAGCAGGGGAGGGGGCGCCGCGAACTCTCTGGGGGCCAACGTCCTGACTTTC
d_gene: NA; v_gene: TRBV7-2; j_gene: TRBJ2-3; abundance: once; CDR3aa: CASSLAPTDTQYF; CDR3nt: TGTGCCAGCAGCTTAGCGCCCACAGATACGCAGTATTTT
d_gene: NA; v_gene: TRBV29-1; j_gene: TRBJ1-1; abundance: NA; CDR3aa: CSVTLGRAEAFF; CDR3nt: TGCAGCGTTACATTGGGCAGGGCTGAAGCTTTCTTT
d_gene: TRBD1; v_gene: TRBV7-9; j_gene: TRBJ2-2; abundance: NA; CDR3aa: CASSLFGQGSAGELFF; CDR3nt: TGTGCCAGCAGCTTATTCGGACAGGGATCTGCCGGGGAGCTGTTTTTT
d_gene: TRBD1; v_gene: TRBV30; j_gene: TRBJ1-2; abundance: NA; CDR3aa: CAWSVEGAGGYTF; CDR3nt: TGTGCCTGGAGTGTAGAGGGGGCCGGGGGCTACACCTTC
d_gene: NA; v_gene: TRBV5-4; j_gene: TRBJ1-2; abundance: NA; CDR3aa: CASSSDTYGYTF; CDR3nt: TGTGCCAGCAGCTCCGACACCTATGGCTACACCTTC
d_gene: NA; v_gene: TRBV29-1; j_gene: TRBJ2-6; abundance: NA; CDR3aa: CSVEDGDSGANVLTF; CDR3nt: TGCAGCGTTGAAGACGGAGACTCTGGGGCCAACGTCCTGACTTTC
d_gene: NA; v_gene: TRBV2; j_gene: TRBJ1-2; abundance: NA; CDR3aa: CASSLSRVHYGYTF; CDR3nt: TGTGCCAGCAGTCTTAGCAGGGTTCACTATGGCTACACCTTC
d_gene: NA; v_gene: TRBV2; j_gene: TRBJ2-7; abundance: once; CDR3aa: CASSEAHGPYEQYF; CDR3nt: TGTGCCAGCAGTGAAGCGCACGGACCATACGAGCAGTACTTC
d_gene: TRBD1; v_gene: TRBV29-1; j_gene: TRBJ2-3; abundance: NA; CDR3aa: CSAGQGTDTQYF; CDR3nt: TGCAGCGCCGGACAGGGGACAGATACGCAGTATTTT
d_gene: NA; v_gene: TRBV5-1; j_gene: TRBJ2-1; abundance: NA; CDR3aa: CASSLAAGAPRYNEQFF; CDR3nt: TGCGCCAGCAGCTTGGCGGCGGGGGCGCCCCGCTACAATGAGCAGTTCTTC
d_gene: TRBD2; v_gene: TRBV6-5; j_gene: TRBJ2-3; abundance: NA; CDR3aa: CASSPGGGASIPQYF; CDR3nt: TGTGCCAGCTCCCCCGGCGGGGGGGCCTCCATTCCGCAGTATTTT
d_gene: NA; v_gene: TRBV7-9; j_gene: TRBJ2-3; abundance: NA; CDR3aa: CASTSTDTQYF; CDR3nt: TGTGCCAGCACCTCGACGGATACGCAGTATTTT
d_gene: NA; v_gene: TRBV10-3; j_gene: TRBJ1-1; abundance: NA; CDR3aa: CAISESAEAFF; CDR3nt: TGTGCCATCAGTGAGTCAGCTGAAGCTTTCTTT
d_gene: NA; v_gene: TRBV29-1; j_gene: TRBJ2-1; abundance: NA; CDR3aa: CSVEDQTDEQFF; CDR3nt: TGCAGCGTTGAAGATCAAACGGATGAGCAGTTCTTC
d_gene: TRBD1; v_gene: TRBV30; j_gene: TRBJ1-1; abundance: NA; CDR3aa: CAWSGHGQGRHTEAFF; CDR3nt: TGTGCCTGGAGTGGTCATGGACAGGGGAGGCACACTGAAGCTTTCTTT
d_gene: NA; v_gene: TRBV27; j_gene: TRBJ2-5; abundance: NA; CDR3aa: CASSLKARGYGDETQYF; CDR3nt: TGTGCCAGCAGTTTAAAGGCGCGCGGCTACGGGGATGAGACCCAGTACTTC
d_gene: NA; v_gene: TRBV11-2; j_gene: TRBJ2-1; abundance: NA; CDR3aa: CASSLDWLNNEQFF; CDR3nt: TGTGCCAGCAGCTTAGATTGGCTCAACAATGAGCAGTTCTTC
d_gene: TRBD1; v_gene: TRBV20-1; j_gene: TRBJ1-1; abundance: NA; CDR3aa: CSARTGETEAFF; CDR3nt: TGCAGTGCGAGGACAGGGGAGACTGAAGCTTTCTTT
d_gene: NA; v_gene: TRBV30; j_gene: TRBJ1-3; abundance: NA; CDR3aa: CATGISGNTIYF; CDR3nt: TGTGCCACTGGGATCTCTGGAAACACCATATATTTT
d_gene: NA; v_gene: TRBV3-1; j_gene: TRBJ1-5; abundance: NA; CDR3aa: CASSSGGNQPQHF; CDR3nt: TGTGCCAGCAGCTCAGGGGGCAATCAGCCCCAGCATTTT
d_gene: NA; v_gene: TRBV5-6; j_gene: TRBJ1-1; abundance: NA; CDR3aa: CASSHAVQLNTEAFF; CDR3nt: TGTGCCAGCAGCCATGCAGTTCAGTTGAACACTGAAGCTTTCTTT
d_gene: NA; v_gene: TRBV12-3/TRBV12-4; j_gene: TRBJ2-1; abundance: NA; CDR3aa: CASSQGRAGEQFF; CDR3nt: TGTGCCAGCAGTCAAGGAAGAGCAGGTGAGCAGTTCTTC
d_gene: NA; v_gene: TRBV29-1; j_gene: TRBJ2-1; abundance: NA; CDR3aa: CSVGVKDPGTYNEQFF; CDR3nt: TGCAGCGTCGGGGTAAAGGACCCGGGGACCTACAATGAGCAGTTCTTC
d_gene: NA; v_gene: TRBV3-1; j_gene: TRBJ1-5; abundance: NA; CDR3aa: CASSSRRGVQPQHF; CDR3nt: TGTGCCAGCAGCAGCCGGAGGGGTGTTCAGCCCCAGCATTTT
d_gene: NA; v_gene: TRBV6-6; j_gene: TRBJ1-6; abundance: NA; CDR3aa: CASSYVRGNPNSPLHF; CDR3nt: TGTGCCAGCAGTTACGTTCGTGGAAACCCAAATTCACCCCTCCACTTT
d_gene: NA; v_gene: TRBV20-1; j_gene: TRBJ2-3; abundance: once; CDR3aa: CSALLAPQGDTQYF; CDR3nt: TGCAGTGCACTACTAGCGCCACAGGGGGATACGCAGTATTTT
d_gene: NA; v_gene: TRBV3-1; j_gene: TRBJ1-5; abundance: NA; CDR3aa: CASSQGATLGNQPQHF; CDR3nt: TGTGCCAGCAGCCAAGGGGCCACATTGGGTAATCAGCCCCAGCATTTT